This TCR beta chain was profiled in a study of blood T cell repertoires in COVID-19. In the study overall: Collection of acute and convalescent COVID-19 samples took place in the United States, Italy and Spain.

CDR1 is MNHEY and CDR2 is SMNVEV in the germline V gene (reference sequence). The CDR3 spans 15 residues. Trimming removed 3 bases from V and 5 bases from J, with 13 bases in between. As processed by the authors: Scientists estimated how many nucleated cells there were by amplifying reference gene primers. Sequenced by immunoSEQ multiplex PCR; TCRdb stores in-frame clones only, minus some. V, J and clone size reflect that table, while D and trimming were determined from the DNA. The sample shows 160,000 or so clones, roughly 80% of them seen only once. This chain connects TRBV27 to TRBJ1-4; D is possibly TRBD1 (6 bases). Sequenced input: peripheral blood. This clonotype originated in a man aged 60-69 years with acute or convalescent COVID-19. The DNA for the CDR3 is TGTGCCAGCAGTTTTGGGGGGGCCTCAAATGAAAAACTGTTTTTT. Translated, it gives CASSFGGASNEKLFF.